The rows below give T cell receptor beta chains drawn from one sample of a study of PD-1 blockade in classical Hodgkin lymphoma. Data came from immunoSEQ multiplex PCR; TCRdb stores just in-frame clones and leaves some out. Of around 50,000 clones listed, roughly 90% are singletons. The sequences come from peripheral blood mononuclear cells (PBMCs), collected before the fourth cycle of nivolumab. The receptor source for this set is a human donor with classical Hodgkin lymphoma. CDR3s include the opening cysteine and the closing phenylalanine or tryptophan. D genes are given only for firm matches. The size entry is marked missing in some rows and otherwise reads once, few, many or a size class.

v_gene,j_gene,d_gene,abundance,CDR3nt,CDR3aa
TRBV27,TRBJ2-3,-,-,TGTGCCAGCGGTCTTCTGGGGATGAGGGATACGCAGTATTTT,CASGLLGMRDTQYF
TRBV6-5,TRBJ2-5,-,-,TGTGCCAGCAGTTACGACGGGACTCCAAAAGAGACCCAGTACTTC,CASSYDGTPKETQYF
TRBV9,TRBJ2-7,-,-,TGTGCCAGCAGCGATCTGCCTGGAGAGCAGTACTTC,CASSDLPGEQYF
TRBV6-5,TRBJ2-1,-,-,TGTGCCAGCAGTGATAGTAATGAGCAGTTCTTC,CASSDSNEQFF
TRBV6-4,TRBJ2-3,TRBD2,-,TGTGCCAGCAGTTTCAACCCCCAAGCGGGAGGGACAGATACGCAGTATTTT,CASSFNPQAGGTDTQYF
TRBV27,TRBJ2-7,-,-,TGTGCCAGCAGGAAAGGAAATCTTTACGAGCAGTACTTC,CASRKGNLYEQYF
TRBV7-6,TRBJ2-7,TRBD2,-,TGTGCCAGCAGCCGGGGGGTGGGAGTAGCGGGAGACTACGAGCAGTACTTC,CASSRGVGVAGDYEQYF
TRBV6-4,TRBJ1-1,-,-,TGTGCCAGCAGTTACCTCAGTTGGAACACTGAAGCTTTCTTT,CASSYLSWNTEAFF
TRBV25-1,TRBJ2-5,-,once,TGTGCCAGCACTCTTCTGGGGGCCCAGTACTTC,CASTLLGAQYF
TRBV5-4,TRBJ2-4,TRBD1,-,TGTGCCAGCAGCTTAACAGGGGGCTCGACCAAAAACATTCAGTACTTC,CASSLTGGSTKNIQYF
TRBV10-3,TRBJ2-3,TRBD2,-,TGTGCCACGACTAGCGGGAAGGGCACAGATACGCAGTATTTT,CATTSGKGTDTQYF
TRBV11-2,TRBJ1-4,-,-,TGTGCCAGCAGCTTAGCGTGGACATTAAATAAGGAAAAACTGTTTTTT,CASSLAWTLNKEKLFF
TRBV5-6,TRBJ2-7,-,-,TGTGCCAGCAGCCGGCTAGATTACGAGCAGTACTTC,CASSRLDYEQYF
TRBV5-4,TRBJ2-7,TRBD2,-,TGTGCCAGCAGCTTGGCGGGACTAGTAGTCCGGGAGCAGTACTTC,CASSLAGLVVREQYF
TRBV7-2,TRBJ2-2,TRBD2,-,TGTGCCAGCAGCTTAGTAGCGGGAGTGGGCGGGGAGCTGTTTTTT,CASSLVAGVGGELFF
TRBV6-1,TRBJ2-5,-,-,TGTGCCAGCAGGCCGATATGGGAGACCCAGTACTTC,CASRPIWETQYF